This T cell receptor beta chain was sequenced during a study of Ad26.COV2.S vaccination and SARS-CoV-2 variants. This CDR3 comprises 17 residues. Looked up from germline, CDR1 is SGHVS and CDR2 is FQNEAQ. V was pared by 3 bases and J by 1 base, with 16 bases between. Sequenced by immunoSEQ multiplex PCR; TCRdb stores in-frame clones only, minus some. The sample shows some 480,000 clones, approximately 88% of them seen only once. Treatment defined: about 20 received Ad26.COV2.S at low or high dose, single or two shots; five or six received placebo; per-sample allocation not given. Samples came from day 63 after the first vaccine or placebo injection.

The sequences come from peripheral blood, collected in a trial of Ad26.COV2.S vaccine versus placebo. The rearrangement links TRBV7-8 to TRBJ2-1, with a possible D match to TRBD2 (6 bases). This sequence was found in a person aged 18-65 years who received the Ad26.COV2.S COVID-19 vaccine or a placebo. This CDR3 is CASSLAPRDSSYNEQFF. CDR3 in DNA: TGTGCCAGCAGCTTGGCCCCTCGGGACTCTTCCTACAATGAGCAGTTCTTC.